A single sample gave rise to the 31 T cell receptor beta chains below, sequenced in a study of OX40 agonist ivuxolimab in advanced cancers. Assay used: immunoSEQ multiplex PCR; TCRdb lists only in-frame clones, some missing. The sample lists about 160,000 clones, 85% to 95% seen once, with approximately 0.3% in the top ten. This material consisted of CD4+ or CD8+ T cells sorted from blood, taken in a trial of the OX40 agonist ivuxolimab. The receptors stem from an adult with an advanced solid tumor such as melanoma, head and neck, liver or kidney cancer.

The chain carries TRBV7-9 and TRBJ2-1, with TRBD2 matching 7 bases. Per the germline V gene, CDR1 is SEHNR and CDR2 is FQNEAQ (reference sequence). V was clipped by 1 base and J by 15 bases; unmatched bases: 9. The CDR3 consists of 13 residues. The CDR3 sequence is CASSLVDNGGWFF. CDR3 bases: TGTGCCAGCAGCTTAGTTGACAACGGGGGGTGGTTCTTC.

The V call is TRBV28, the J call TRBJ1-3; TRBD1 matches at 10 bases. Germline V gives CDR1 MDHEN, CDR2 SYDVKM. Trimming took 6 bases from V and 4 from J; bases not matched to a gene: 3. The CDR3 spans 14 residues. The CDR3 loop is CASRKGQGGNTIYF. CDR3 in DNA: TGTGCCAGCAGGAAGGGACAGGGGGGAAACACCATATATTTT.

The V and J genes are TRBV7-9 and TRBJ2-7, with 7 nucleotides matching TRBD1. Germline lookup yields CDR1 SEHNR and CDR2 FQNEAQ (reference sequence). CDR3 size: 13 residues. V gave up 1 base and J gave up 3 bases; unmatched junction bases: 0. CDR3 amino acids: CASSLGDSYEQYF. Here the CDR3 DNA reads TGTGCCAGCAGCTTAGGGGACAGCTACGAGCAGTACTTC.

This rearrangement joins TRBV5-4 to TRBJ1-2; unclear D gene. Trimming removed 2 bases at V and 8 bases at J, with 13 bases between. This CDR3 has 13 residues. Germline values: CDR1 SGHNT, CDR2 YYREEE (reference sequence). CDR3 bases: TGTGCCAGCAGCTTTTTGGGTTTAGGGGGCTACACCTTC. Amino acid sequence: CASSFLGLGGYTF.

The chain links TRBV4-3 to TRBJ1-5, with 7 bases identical to TRBD1. Trimming took 1 base from V and 5 from J; bases not matched to a gene: 14. This CDR3 spans 18 amino acids. Germline V CDR1 and CDR2: LGHNA, YSLEER. Written as DNA, the CDR3 is TGCGCCAGCAGCCAAGGGACGGTGACAGGGCAAAGGCATCAGCCCCAGCATTTT. It specifies CASSQGTVTGQRHQPQHF.

In this sample, this clone turned up a few times. The chain carries TRBV7-9 and TRBJ1-2, with D uncertain. This CDR3 region has 11 residues. The V and J ends lost 2 bases and 2 bases respectively, with 0 bases between them. Germline V gene data show CDR1 as SEHNR and CDR2 as FQNEAQ (reference sequence). CDR3 DNA sequence: TGTGCCAGCAGCTTAAACTATGGCTACACCTTC. This encodes CASSLNYGYTF.

This clone is a singleton in its sample. V usage is TRBV14 and J usage is TRBJ1-1; 7 bases line up with TRBD1. Germline V gives CDR1 SGHDN, CDR2 FVKESK. The trim removed 5 bases at V and 5 bases at J, leaving 5 bases unmatched. The length of the CDR3 is 13 residues. CDR3 region: CASSKDRRTEAFF. DNA for the CDR3: TGTGCCAGCAGCAAGGACAGGAGGACTGAAGCTTTCTTT.

The chain recombines TRBV6-6 with TRBJ2-1; 10 bases are shared with TRBD2. The CDR3 loop spans 16 amino acids. Trimming removed 10 bases from V and 0 bases from J; junction bases left unmatched: 9. Germline assignment: CDR1 MNHNY and CDR2 SVGAGI (reference sequence). The DNA for the CDR3 is TGTGCCATGAGCGGGGGGGCGGCTAGCTCCTACAATGAGCAGTTCTTC. It encodes CAMSGGAASSYNEQFF.

This rearrangement joins TRBV7-8 to TRBJ2-3; no clear D gene. Germline values: CDR1 SGHVS, CDR2 FQNEAQ. This CDR3 has 11 amino acids. V dropped 5 bases and J dropped 3 bases, with 3 bases sitting between them. Written as DNA, the CDR3 is TGTGCCAGCAGCAGAACAGATACGCAGTATTTT. Its protein product is CASSRTDTQYF.

V usage is TRBV11-2 and J usage is TRBJ1-6; D unclear. The CDR3 is 11 residues long. Germline V gives CDR1 SGHAT, CDR2 FQNNGV. V gave up 3 bases and J gave up 14 bases, with 8 bases separating them. The CDR3 sequence is CASSFGETLHF. As DNA, the CDR3 is TGTGCCAGCAGCTTTGGGGAAACCCTCCACTTT.

The chain carries TRBV9 and TRBJ2-1; tentative D call: TRBD2 (6 bases). The CDR3 consists of 12 residues. CDR1 and CDR2 (germline): SGDLS, YYNGEE. Trimming removed 0 bases from V and 9 bases from J, with 7 bases in between. DNA of the CDR3: TGTGCCAGCAGCGTAGTGGGGGGTGAGCAGTTCTTC. It specifies CASSVVGGEQFF.

The chain links TRBV2 to TRBJ1-6, with D unresolved. Between the trimmed V and J ends, which lost 4 bases and 7 bases, there was a span of 5 bases. This CDR3 spans 12 amino acids. Germline CDR1 is SNHLY and CDR2 is FYNNEI. CDR3 sequence reads: CASSVGNSPLHF. CDR3 nucleotides: TGTGCCAGCAGTGTAGGGAATTCACCCCTCCACTTT.

The chain has TRBV7-2 and TRBJ2-6; 7 bases line up with TRBD1. V trimming: 3 bases; J trimming: 0 bases; junction bases outside the gene matches: 8. Germline loops: CDR1 SGHTA, CDR2 FQGNSA. CDR3 length: 18 amino acids. CDR3 sequence: CASSFRQGPHSGANVLTF. The CDR3 coding sequence is TGTGCCAGCAGCTTCCGACAGGGTCCCCACTCTGGGGCCAACGTCCTGACTTTC.

The chain couples TRBV7-9 to TRBJ2-7, with D unresolved. With 8 bases removed from V and 6 bases from J, the gap between germline ends came to 2 bases. The germline V gene has CDR1 SEHNR and CDR2 FQNEAQ (reference sequence). The CDR3 has 8 amino acids. The CDR3 DNA is TGTGCCAGCCCCGAGCAGTACTTC. This encodes CASPEQYF.

A note on this clone: The identical CDR3 is also encoded by other nucleotide sequences in the sample. This rearrangement joins TRBV15 to TRBJ2-1; tentative D call: TRBD2 (5 bases). Germline V gene data show CDR1 as LNHNV and CDR2 as YYDKDF (reference sequence). Trimming shortened V by 5 bases and J by 4 bases, and 6 bases separated the two germline ends. This CDR3 spans 12 amino acids. For the CDR3, the DNA is TGTGCCACCAGCCGGGGATACAATGAGCAGTTCTTC. Translated: CATSRGYNEQFF.

This clone turned up a few times. The chain is built from TRBV7-3 and TRBJ1-2, with 8 bases identical to TRBD1. From germline, CDR1 is SGHTA and CDR2 FQGTGA. Trimming took 5 bases from V and 9 from J; bases not matched to a gene: 8. The CDR3 has 13 residues. The CDR3 DNA is TGTGCCAGCAGCCGAGGACAGGGATTAAGCTACACCTTC. Its translation: CASSRGQGLSYTF.

V is TRBV4-3 and J is TRBJ2-7, with D maybe TRBD2 (6 bases). The CDR3 loop spans 17 amino acids. Germline CDR1 is LGHNA and CDR2 is YSLEER. Trimming pared 3 bases from V and 2 bases from J, leaving 20 bases between. This CDR3 is CASSQSFGGLGTYEQYF. The CDR3 DNA reads as TGCGCCAGCAGCCAGTCTTTCGGGGGTCTAGGGACCTACGAGCAGTACTTC.

This chain connects TRBV11-2 to TRBJ1-3; D is unresolved. In germline, CDR1 is SGHAT, CDR2 FQNNGV. The CDR3 covers 17 residues. V was cut by 1 base and J by 0 bases, with 13 bases left in between. The CDR3: CASSLVLTAGSGNTIYF. The DNA for the CDR3 is TGTGCCAGCAGCTTAGTGTTGACGGCCGGCTCTGGAAACACCATATATTTT.

This clone was found once. J is TRBJ1-4 and V is TRBV23-1; D not resolved. TRBV23-1 counts as an open reading frame of uncertain function. V lost 1 base to trimming and J lost 8 bases, with 23 bases between them. This CDR3 region has 18 residues. The CDR3 DNA sequence: TGCGCCAGCAGTCAATGCAAACAAGGACCCCGTATTGACGAAAAACTGTTTTTT. This codes for CASSQCKQGPRIDEKLFF.

In its sample, this clone was seen a few times. The gene calls are TRBV6-6 and TRBJ2-1; tentative D call: TRBD1 (7 bases). V lost 10 bases to trimming and J lost 4 bases, with 20 bases between them. CDR1 is MNHNY and CDR2 is SVGAGI in the germline V gene (reference sequence). There are 15 residues in the CDR3. The CDR3 protein is CATSYGGGSYNEQFF. The CDR3, as DNA: TGTGCCACCTCTTACGGAGGGGGCTCATACAATGAGCAGTTCTTC.

The chain links TRBV5-6 to TRBJ1-5, with a tentative D call TRBD1 (5 bases). This CDR3 comprises 14 residues. Looked up from germline, CDR1 is SGHDT and CDR2 is YYEEEE. Trimming removed 1 base at V and 9 bases at J, with 14 bases between. CDR3 nucleotide sequence: TGTGCCAGCAGCTTGAACAGGCTTTCCTCGCCCCAGCATTTT. It is translated as CASSLNRLSSPQHF.

The sample holds one count of this clone. The chain links TRBV9 to TRBJ2-1; possible D gene TRBD1, 6 bases. Between the trimmed V and J ends, which lost 5 bases and 0 bases, there was a span of 12 bases. Germline loops: CDR1 SGDLS, CDR2 YYNGEE. This CDR3 contains 15 residues. CDR3 in amino acids: CASRGTGSSYNEQFF. Written as DNA, the CDR3 is TGTGCCAGCAGGGGAACAGGGAGCTCCTACAATGAGCAGTTCTTC.

The DNA of the CDR3 is TGTGCCAGCAGCTCGGGTCTCGGGGCCCTCTACGAGCAGTACTTC. Amino acid sequence: CASSSGLGALYEQYF. The chain carries TRBV5-6 and TRBJ2-7, with D perhaps given as TRBD1 or TRBD2 (5 bases each). The germline V gene encodes CDR1 SGHDT and CDR2 YYEEEE. Deletions cut 3 bases from V and 3 bases from J, with 16 bases between. The CDR3 extends over 15 amino acids.

The chain recombines TRBV25-1 with TRBJ2-2; TRBD2 agrees at 10 bases. The CDR3 extends over 16 amino acids. V shed 2 bases and J 4 bases; nucleotides not matched to a gene: 4. Germline assignment: CDR1 MGHDK and CDR2 SYGVNS. DNA of the CDR3: TGTGCCAGCAGTGAAGGGTCTAGCGGGGGCACCGGGGAGCTGTTTTTT. As protein: CASSEGSSGGTGELFF.

V gene TRBV18 combines with J gene TRBJ1-4; D gene ambiguous. The CDR3 runs 15 residues. Germline V gene sequence: CDR1 KGHSH, CDR2 LQKENI. V was cut by 6 bases and J by 3 bases, with 14 bases left in between. The CDR3 DNA reads TGTGCCAGCTCCCCAGGACCTGCGGCTAATGAAAAACTGTTTTTT. It codes for CASSPGPAANEKLFF.

This rearrangement joins TRBV27 to TRBJ2-2; D remains unclear. The CDR3 consists of 15 residues. Germline CDR1 reads MNHEY; CDR2 reads SMNVEV (reference sequence). V lost 7 bases, J lost 0 bases, and 12 bases lay in between. CDR3 nucleotide sequence: TGTGCCAGCAACCTACGGCCAACGAACACCGGGGAGCTGTTTTTT. Its protein is CASNLRPTNTGELFF.

V usage is TRBV28 and J usage is TRBJ2-1, with D perhaps TRBD2 (5 bases). Germline CDR1 and CDR2: MDHEN and SYDVKM. Trimming took off 7 bases at V and 4 bases at J, with 11 bases between the two ends. CDR3 length equals 13 residues. The CDR3 sequence is CASTNSAYNEQFF. The CDR3 DNA follows: TGTGCCAGCACGAATAGCGCGTACAATGAGCAGTTCTTC.

This chain uses TRBV4-1 with TRBJ2-1; D perhaps matches TRBD1 (5 bases). CDR1 and CDR2 (germline): MGHRA, YSYEKL. Trimming removed 1 base from V and 9 bases from J, with 22 bases in between. The CDR3 totals 17 residues. The CDR3 DNA reads as TGCGCCAGCAGCCAAGCCCCCGACAGTGCTACCCTCTTTGAGCAGTTCTTC. This translates into CASSQAPDSATLFEQFF.

The chain links TRBV13 to TRBJ2-2; 10 positions match TRBD2. Germline V CDR1 and CDR2: PRHDT, FYEKMQ (reference sequence). The CDR3 is 18 amino acids. After removal of 0 bases from V and 0 bases from J, the junction contained 4 bases not matched to a gene. CDR3 sequence: CASSLGLAGDSNTGELFF. The DNA for the CDR3 is TGTGCCAGCAGCTTAGGGCTAGCGGGGGACTCGAACACCGGGGAGCTGTTTTTT.

The chain recombines TRBV7-9 with TRBJ2-7, with D hard to call. V was clipped by 1 base and J by 6 bases, with 19 bases between them. Germline values: CDR1 SEHNR, CDR2 FQNEAQ (reference sequence). This CDR3 contains 16 residues. CDR3 DNA: TGTGCCAGCAGCTTAGTCGTAGGTCGCAGCCTTATCGAGCAGTACTTC. Amino acids: CASSLVVGRSLIEQYF. The whole variable domain, remainder taken from reference TRBV7-9 and TRBJ2-7, is DTGVSQNPRHKITKRGQNVTFRCDPISEHNRLYWYRQTLGQGPEFLTYFQNEAQLEKSRLLSDRFSAERPKGSFSTLEIQRTEQGDSAMYLCASSLVVGRSLIEQYFGPGTRLTVT.

J is TRBJ2-7 and V is TRBV18; TRBD2 aligns across 8 bases. Trimming removed 6 bases from V and 2 bases from J; junction bases left unmatched: 3. This CDR3 spans 13 amino acids. CDR1 and CDR2 (germline): KGHSH, LQKENI. The DNA of the CDR3 is TGTGCCAGCTCTCCGGGGGGGACCTACGAGCAGTACTTC. This gives the protein CASSPGGTYEQYF.